Following are 28 T cell receptor beta chains from one sample sequenced in a study of blood T cells in healthy people across ages. Together with a sample-barcoded 5' primer, a J-beta primer mix was included in a second PCR lasting 7 to 11 cycles. TCRdb called the 5' RACE reads again in MiXCR, with one record for every CDR3 protein. Of some 1 million distinct CDR3 sequences listed, more than 35% are singletons. Sequenced sample: blood. The source is a woman aged 55-69 years in good health.

This rearrangement joins TRBV27 to TRBJ1-1; D gene ambiguous. Germline CDR1 is MNHEY and CDR2 is SMNVEV (reference sequence). Trimming took off 5 bases at V and 6 bases at J, with 10 bases between the two ends. This CDR3 contains 12 residues. The CDR3 DNA follows: TGTGCCAGCAGTGCCGGGATCGCTGAAGCTTTCTTT. Its translation is CASSAGIAEAFF.

As regards this clonotype: Mismatch with germline at one junction end may stem from a read error. V usage is TRBV20-1 and J usage is TRBJ2-1, with 12 bases fitting TRBD1. Per germline, CDR1 DFQATT and CDR2 SNEGSKA (reference sequence). There are 16 residues in the CDR3. CDR3 coding DNA: TGCAATGCTATGTGGGACAGGGGGCGAGGATACAATGAGCAGTTCTTC. It yields the protein CNAMWDRGRGYNEQFF.

There are a few counts of this clonotype. The V call is TRBV6-6, the J call TRBJ2-4; 7 bases align to TRBD2. Trimming removed 2 bases from V and 4 bases from J; junction bases left unmatched: 5. The CDR3 loop spans 15 amino acids. Germline CDR1 is MNHNY and CDR2 is SVGAGI (reference sequence). The CDR3 protein is CASSYTGGGKNIQYF. In nucleotides, the CDR3 is TGTGCCAGCAGTTACACGGGAGGAGGGAAAAACATTCAGTACTTC.

The V and J genes are TRBV4-1 and TRBJ2-1; D perhaps matches TRBD1 (5 bases). Trimming pared 1 base from V and 8 bases from J, leaving 21 bases between. This CDR3 has 17 amino acids. Germline lookup yields CDR1 MGHRA and CDR2 YSYEKL. The CDR3 loop reads CASSQATREFHIDEQFF. For the CDR3, the DNA is TGCGCCAGCAGCCAAGCGACCAGGGAATTCCACATCGATGAGCAGTTCTTC.

The rearrangement uses TRBV28 and TRBJ1-2; the D gene is possibly TRBD1 (5 bases). Trimming removed 3 bases from V and 2 bases from J, with 19 bases in between. This CDR3 spans 17 amino acids. Germline CDR1 is MDHEN and CDR2 is SYDVKM. The CDR3 DNA follows: TGTGCCAGCAGTTTTCAGGGCCTTCTCGGCGGGAACTATGGCTACACCTTC. Protein product: CASSFQGLLGGNYGYTF.

This clonotype was picked up many times. DNA of the CDR3: TGCAGTGCTAGGACTAGCGCCCACTACGAGCAGTACTTC. Translation: CSARTSAHYEQYF. The J gene is TRBJ2-7, the V gene TRBV20-1, with 8 bases identical to TRBD2. Unmatched junction bases numbered 4, after V lost 3 bases and J lost 3 bases. CDR1 is DFQATT and CDR2 is SNEGSKA in the germline V gene (reference sequence). The CDR3 contains 13 residues.

In its sample, this clonotype was seen a few times. The V gene is TRBV7-9, the J gene TRBJ2-7, with D possibly being TRBD1 (5 bases). Trimming removed 0 bases from V and 2 bases from J, with 11 bases in between. CDR3 size: 15 residues. Germline V lookup: CDR1 SEHNR, CDR2 FQNEAQ (reference sequence). CDR3 sequence reads: CASSLARQFPYEQYF. The CDR3 DNA sequence: TGTGCCAGCAGCTTAGCGCGACAGTTCCCCTACGAGCAGTACTTC.

V gene TRBV2 combines with J gene TRBJ2-4; 9 bases are shared with TRBD1. CDR3 length equals 15 residues. V shed 5 bases and J 7 bases; nucleotides not matched to a gene: 9. Germline V gene sequence: CDR1 SNHLY, CDR2 FYNNEI. This CDR3 reads CASSRETGGRNIQYF. CDR3 DNA: TGTGCCAGCAGTAGAGAGACAGGGGGAAGGAACATTCAGTACTTC.

A remark on this clonotype: The germline gene is not matched at one end of the junction; a read error may be the cause. This chain's CDR3 is CASSDSPGYNEQFF. CDR3 in DNA: TGTGCCAGCAGTGACTCCCCGGGTTACAATGAGCAGTTCTTC. The rearrangement links TRBV6-2 or TRBV6-3 to TRBJ2-1; the D is unclear. CDR3 length: 14 residues. Germline loops: CDR1 MNHEY, CDR2 SVGEGT.

The CDR3 is CASSREEGTEAFF. The CDR3 bases are TGTGCCAGCAGTAGGGAGGAGGGCACTGAAGCTTTCTTT. The rearrangement joins TRBV11-1 to TRBJ1-1; D unclear. This CDR3 has 13 residues. Germline CDR1 SGHAT, CDR2 FQDESV (reference sequence). V gave up 6 bases and J gave up 4 bases, with 12 bases separating them. Full variable domain (missing parts from reference TRBV11-1 and TRBJ1-1): EAEVAQSPRYKITEKSQAVAFWCDPISGHATLYWYRQILGQGPELLVQFQDESVVDDSQLPKDRFSAERLKGVDSTLKIQPAELGDSAMYLCASSREEGTEAFFGQGTRLTVV.

V is TRBV10-3 and J is TRBJ2-1, with D possibly TRBD2 on 7 matching bases. The CDR3 loop spans 16 amino acids. CDR1 ENHRY and CDR2 SYGVKD come from the germline V gene. Trimming removed 0 bases from V and 12 bases from J, with 21 bases in between. CDR3 bases: TGTGCCATCAGTGAGTCGGGGGGGCTCGGGGAACTAGCGCAGTTCTTC. Amino acid sequence: CAISESGGLGELAQFF.

The chain has TRBV20-1 and TRBJ2-3; 8 positions match TRBD2. The CDR3 runs 16 residues. Germline V gene lookup returns CDR1 DFQATT and CDR2 SNEGSKA (reference sequence). V was pared by 2 bases and J by 2 bases, with 9 bases of the junction left unmatched. The CDR3 DNA reads as TGCAGTGCTAGAACCGTGCTAGCGGGCCACACAGATACGCAGTATTTT. It codes for CSARTVLAGHTDTQYF.

The chain uses TRBV20-1 and TRBJ2-3, with 10 positions matching TRBD2. The germline V gene encodes CDR1 DFQATT and CDR2 SNEGSKA (reference sequence). The trim removed 4 bases at V and 2 bases at J, leaving 9 bases unmatched. The length of the CDR3 is 16 residues. The CDR3, as DNA: TGCAGTGCTAACCCCCAAGCGGGAGGGCCCACAGATACGCAGTATTTT. Translating it yields CSANPQAGGPTDTQYF.

In its sample, this clonotype was seen many times. The genes are TRBV9 and TRBJ2-5; D not certain. CDR3 length equals 14 residues. Deletions cut 0 bases from V and 5 bases from J, with 11 bases between. The V gene's germline CDR1 is SGDLS and CDR2 YYNGEE. CDR3 DNA sequence: TGTGCCAGCAGCGTAGGGAGTCTTGAGGAGACCCAGTACTTC. Translation gives CASSVGSLEETQYF.

The rearrangement joins TRBV13 to TRBJ2-3, with 9 bases identical to TRBD1. The J segment lost 5 bases and the V segment lost 0 bases, leaving 3 bases of the junction unmatched. CDR1 is PRHDT, CDR2 FYEKMQ, per germline (reference sequence). The length of the CDR3 is 15 residues. As DNA, the CDR3 is TGTGCCAGCAGCTTAGGGACAGGGGGTGAAGATACGCAGTATTTT. Its protein is CASSLGTGGEDTQYF.

Only a few counts were recorded for this clonotype. The chain links TRBV12-3 or TRBV12-4 to TRBJ2-7, with 11 positions matching TRBD2. Unmatched junction bases numbered 3, after V lost 7 bases and J lost 4 bases. The CDR3 is 13 amino acids. For the CDR3, the DNA is TGTGCCAGCAAGCCTAGCGGGAGGTACGAGCAGTACTTC. Translating it yields CASKPSGRYEQYF.

This clonotype appeared a few times. The chain combines TRBV27 with TRBJ1-2; D unresolved. V lost 3 bases to trimming and J lost 6 bases, with 17 bases between them. Looked up from germline, CDR1 is MNHEY and CDR2 is SMNVEV (reference sequence). The CDR3 length is 15 residues. This CDR3 is CASSFSQLRGNGYTF. In nucleotides, the CDR3 is TGTGCCAGCAGTTTTTCCCAACTCAGAGGGAATGGCTACACCTTC.

This clonotype was counted only a few times. V usage is TRBV7-9 and J usage is TRBJ2-1; 16 nucleotides line up with TRBD2. The J segment lost 5 bases and the V segment lost 4 bases, leaving 8 bases of the junction unmatched. This CDR3 contains 18 residues. Germline CDR1 SEHNR, CDR2 FQNEAQ (reference sequence). CDR3 in DNA: TGTGCCAGCAGCTCCGGGACTAGCGGGAGGGCCGTCCACAATGAGCAGTTCTTC. Residues: CASSSGTSGRAVHNEQFF.

This clonotype was seen a handful of times. This sequence joins TRBV29-1 and TRBJ2-5; tentatively, D is TRBD1 or TRBD2 (6 bases each). Germline V gives CDR1 SQVTM, CDR2 ANQGSEA. Trimming removed 6 bases from V and 5 bases from J, with 16 bases in between. This CDR3 contains 13 residues. CDR3 nucleotides: TGCAGCGTCCGAGGTACAGGGAGGGAGACCCAGTACTTC. Its translation: CSVRGTGRETQYF.

This clonotype was seen a few times. V usage is TRBV18 and J usage is TRBJ2-1; 9 nucleotides line up with TRBD2. The germline gives CDR1 KGHSH, CDR2 LQKENI. With V trimmed by 3 bases and J by 5 bases, 8 bases remained unmatched. This CDR3 is 16 amino acids long. CDR3 coding DNA: TGTGCCAGCTCACCTGCTCTAGCGGGGATCGACAATGAGCAGTTCTTC. Its protein product is CASSPALAGIDNEQFF.

The chain combines TRBV20-1 with TRBJ2-1; TRBD2 agrees at 10 bases. This CDR3 is built from 14 residues. The germline V gene encodes CDR1 DFQATT and CDR2 SNEGSKA (reference sequence). V shed 2 bases and J 10 bases; nucleotides not matched to a gene: 8. CDR3 nucleotides: TGCAGTGCTAGATCTAGCGGGAGTTCCTACGAGCAGTTCTTC. Translated, it gives CSARSSGSSYEQFF.

The chain employs TRBV20-1 and TRBJ2-1, with D possibly TRBD2 on 6 matching bases. V dropped 3 bases and J dropped 6 bases, with 18 bases sitting between them. Per the germline V gene, CDR1 is DFQATT and CDR2 is SNEGSKA (reference sequence). The CDR3 has 15 residues. CDR3 in amino acids: CSASTGGTPINEQFF. The CDR3 DNA sequence: TGCAGTGCTAGTACCGGCGGGACCCCGATCAATGAGCAGTTCTTC.

There are a few counts of this clonotype. The chain employs TRBV12-3 or TRBV12-4 and TRBJ2-7; 7 bases align to TRBD1. The CDR3 is made up of 15 amino acids. Unmatched junction bases numbered 11, after V lost 6 bases and J lost 3 bases. The CDR3 bases are TGTGCCAGCAGCCCTACGCAGACAGGGAACTACGAGCAGTACTTC. It encodes CASSPTQTGNYEQYF.

This clonotype was picked up a small number of times. This rearrangement joins TRBV10-3 to TRBJ2-3, with 10 nucleotides matching TRBD2. J lost 3 bases, V lost 6 bases, and 12 bases had no gene match. Germline CDR1 is ENHRY and CDR2 is SYGVKD. CDR3 length: 17 residues. The CDR3 spells CAIRQVAVTSGTDTQYF. CDR3 bases: TGTGCCATCAGACAGGTTGCTGTGACTAGCGGGACAGATACGCAGTATTTT.

There are a few counts of this clonotype. The V gene is TRBV27, the J gene TRBJ2-1, with 10 nucleotides matching TRBD1. V lost 4 bases to trimming and J lost 8 bases; unmatched junction nucleotides: 2. The CDR3 totals 13 residues. Per the germline V gene, CDR1 is MNHEY and CDR2 is SMNVEV (reference sequence). For the CDR3, the DNA is TGTGCCAGCAGTTGGACAGGGGGAGATGAGCAGTTCTTC. It is translated as CASSWTGGDEQFF.

In this sample, this clonotype turned up once. This chain uses TRBV5-6 with TRBJ2-1, with a weak D call TRBD2 (5 bases). The germline V gene encodes CDR1 SGHDT and CDR2 YYEEEE. The germline V and J ends were trimmed by 4 bases and 6 bases, with 17 bases remaining between them. This CDR3 has 15 residues. The chain's CDR3 is CASSPSGVNPNEQFF. CDR3 in DNA: TGTGCCAGCAGCCCCTCCGGGGTCAACCCCAATGAGCAGTTCTTC.

V gene TRBV27 combines with J gene TRBJ2-7, with TRBD2 matching over 8 bases. The CDR3 has 17 residues. The germline CDR1 and CDR2 sequences are MNHEY and SMNVEV (reference sequence). After removal of 3 bases from V and 3 bases from J, the junction contained 13 bases not matched to a gene. CDR3 protein: CASSFYSGVAGIYEQYF. The CDR3 DNA sequence: TGTGCCAGCAGTTTTTATTCTGGGGTAGCGGGAATCTACGAGCAGTACTTC.

This chain joins TRBV28 and TRBJ2-7, with 10 nucleotides matching TRBD1. Germline V gene sequence: CDR1 MDHEN, CDR2 SYDVKM. V trimming: 3 bases; J trimming: 2 bases; junction bases outside the gene matches: 4. The CDR3 sequence is 15 residues long. CDR3 protein: CASSFAGTGAYEQYF. CDR3 in DNA: TGTGCCAGCAGTTTCGCCGGGACAGGGGCCTACGAGCAGTACTTC.